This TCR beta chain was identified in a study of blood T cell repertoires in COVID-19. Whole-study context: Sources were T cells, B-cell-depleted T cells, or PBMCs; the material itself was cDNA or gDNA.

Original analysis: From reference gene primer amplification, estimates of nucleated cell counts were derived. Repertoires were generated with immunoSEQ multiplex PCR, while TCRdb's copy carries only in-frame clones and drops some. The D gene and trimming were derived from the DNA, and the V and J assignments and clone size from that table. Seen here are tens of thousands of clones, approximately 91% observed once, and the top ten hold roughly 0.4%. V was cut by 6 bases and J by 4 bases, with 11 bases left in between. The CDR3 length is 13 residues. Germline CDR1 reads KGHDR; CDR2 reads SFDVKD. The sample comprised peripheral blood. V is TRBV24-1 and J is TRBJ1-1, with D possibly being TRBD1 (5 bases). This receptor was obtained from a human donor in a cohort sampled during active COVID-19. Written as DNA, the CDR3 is TGTGCCACCAGTCAGGGTGTTGCCACTGAAGCTTTCTTT. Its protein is CATSQGVATEAFF.